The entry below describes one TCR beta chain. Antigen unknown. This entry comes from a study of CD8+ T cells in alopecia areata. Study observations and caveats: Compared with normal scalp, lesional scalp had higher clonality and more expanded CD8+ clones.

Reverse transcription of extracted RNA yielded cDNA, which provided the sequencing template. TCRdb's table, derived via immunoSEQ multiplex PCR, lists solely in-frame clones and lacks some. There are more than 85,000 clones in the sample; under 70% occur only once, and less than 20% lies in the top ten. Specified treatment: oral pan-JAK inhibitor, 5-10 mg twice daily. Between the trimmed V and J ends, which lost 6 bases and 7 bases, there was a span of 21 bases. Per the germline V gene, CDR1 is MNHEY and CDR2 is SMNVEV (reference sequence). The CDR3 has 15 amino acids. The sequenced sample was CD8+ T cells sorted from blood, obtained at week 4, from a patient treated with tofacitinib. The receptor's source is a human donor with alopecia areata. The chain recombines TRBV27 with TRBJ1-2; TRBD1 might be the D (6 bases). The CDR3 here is CASSSLNRDIGGYTF. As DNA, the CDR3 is TGTGCCAGCAGCTCCCTTAACAGGGATATCGGTGGCTACACCTTC.